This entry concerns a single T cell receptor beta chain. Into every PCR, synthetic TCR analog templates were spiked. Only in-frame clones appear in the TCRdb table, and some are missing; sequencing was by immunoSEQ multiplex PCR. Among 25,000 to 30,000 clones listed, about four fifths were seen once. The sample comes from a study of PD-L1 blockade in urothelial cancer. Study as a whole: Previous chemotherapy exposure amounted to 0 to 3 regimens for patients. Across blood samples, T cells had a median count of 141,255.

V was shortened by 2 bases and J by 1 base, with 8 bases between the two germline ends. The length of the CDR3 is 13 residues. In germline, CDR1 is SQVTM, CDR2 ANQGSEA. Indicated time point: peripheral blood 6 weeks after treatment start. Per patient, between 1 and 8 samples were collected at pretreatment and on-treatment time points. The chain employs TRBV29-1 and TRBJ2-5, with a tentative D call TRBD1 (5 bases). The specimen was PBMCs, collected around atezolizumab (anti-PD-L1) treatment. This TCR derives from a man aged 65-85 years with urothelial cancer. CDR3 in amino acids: CSVESTVQETQYF. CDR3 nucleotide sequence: TGCAGCGTTGAATCGACAGTCCAAGAGACCCAGTACTTC.